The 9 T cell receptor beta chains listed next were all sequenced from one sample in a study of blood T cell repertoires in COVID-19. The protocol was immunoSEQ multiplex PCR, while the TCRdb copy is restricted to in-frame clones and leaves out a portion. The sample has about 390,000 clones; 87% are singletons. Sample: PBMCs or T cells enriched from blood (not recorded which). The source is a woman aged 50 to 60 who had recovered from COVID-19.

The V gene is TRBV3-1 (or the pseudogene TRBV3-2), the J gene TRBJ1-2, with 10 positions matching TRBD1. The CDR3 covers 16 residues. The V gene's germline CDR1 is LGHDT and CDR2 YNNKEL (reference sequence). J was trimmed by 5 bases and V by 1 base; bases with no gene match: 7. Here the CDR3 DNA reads TGTGCCAGCAGCCAAGTTTCAGGACAGGGGGAATATGGCTACACCTTC. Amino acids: CASSQVSGQGEYGYTF.

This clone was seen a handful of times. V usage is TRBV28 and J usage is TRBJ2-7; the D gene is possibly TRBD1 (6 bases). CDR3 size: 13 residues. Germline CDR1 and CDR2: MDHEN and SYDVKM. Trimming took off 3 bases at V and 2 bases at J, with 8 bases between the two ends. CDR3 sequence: CASSFRGTYEQYF. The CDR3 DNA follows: TGTGCCAGCAGTTTCAGGGGCACCTACGAGCAGTACTTC.

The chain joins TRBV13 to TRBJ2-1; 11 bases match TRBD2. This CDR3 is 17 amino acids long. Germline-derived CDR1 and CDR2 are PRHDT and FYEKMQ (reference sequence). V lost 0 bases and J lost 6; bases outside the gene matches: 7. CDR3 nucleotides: TGTGCCAGCAGCTTAGGGTCTCTAGCGGGGGGTTCCAATGAGCAGTTCTTC. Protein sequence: CASSLGSLAGGSNEQFF. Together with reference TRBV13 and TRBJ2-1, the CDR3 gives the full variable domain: AAGVIQSPRHLIKEKRETATLKCYPIPRHDTVYWYQQGPGQDPQFLISFYEKMQSDKGSIPDRFSAQQFSDYHSELNMSSLELGDSALYFCASSLGSLAGGSNEQFFGPGTRLTVL.

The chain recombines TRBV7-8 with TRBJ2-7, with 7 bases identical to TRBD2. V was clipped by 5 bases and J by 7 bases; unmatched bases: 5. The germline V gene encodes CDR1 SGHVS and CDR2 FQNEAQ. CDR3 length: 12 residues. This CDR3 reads CASSPGRWEQYF. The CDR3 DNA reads TGTGCCAGCAGCCCCGGGAGGTGGGAGCAGTACTTC.

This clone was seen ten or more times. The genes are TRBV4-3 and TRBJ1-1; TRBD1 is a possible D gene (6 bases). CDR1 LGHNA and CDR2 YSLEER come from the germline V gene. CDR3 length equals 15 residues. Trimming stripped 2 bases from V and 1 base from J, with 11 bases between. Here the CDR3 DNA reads TGCGCCAGCAGCCAAACAGGGTTTACGAACACTGAAGCTTTCTTT. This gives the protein CASSQTGFTNTEAFF.

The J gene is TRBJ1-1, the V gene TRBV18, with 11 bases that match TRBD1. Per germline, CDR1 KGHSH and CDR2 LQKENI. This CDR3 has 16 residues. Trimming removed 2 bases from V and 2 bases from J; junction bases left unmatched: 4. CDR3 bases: TGTGCCAGCTCACCAGCGGGACAGGGGGTCAACACTGAAGCTTTCTTT. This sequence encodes CASSPAGQGVNTEAFF.

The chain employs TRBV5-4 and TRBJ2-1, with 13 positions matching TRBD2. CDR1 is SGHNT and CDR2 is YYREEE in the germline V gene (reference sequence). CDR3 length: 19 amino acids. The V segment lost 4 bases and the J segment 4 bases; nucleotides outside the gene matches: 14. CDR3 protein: CASSPKRLAGGPRYNEQFF. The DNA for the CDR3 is TGTGCCAGCAGCCCTAAGAGACTAGCGGGGGGCCCAAGGTACAATGAGCAGTTCTTC. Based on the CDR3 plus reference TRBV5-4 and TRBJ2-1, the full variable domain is ETGVTQSPTHLIKTRGQQVTLRCSSQSGHNTVSWYQQALGQGPQFIFQYYREEENGRGNFPPRFSGLQFPNYSSELNVNALELDDSALYLCASSPKRLAGGPRYNEQFFGPGTRLTVL.

The CDR3: CASSRQLAGGPHNEQFF. The CDR3, as DNA: TGTGCCAGCAGCCGTCAACTAGCGGGGGGGCCGCACAATGAGCAGTTCTTC. The chain combines TRBV3-1 (or the pseudogene TRBV3-2) with TRBJ2-1; 13 bases match TRBD2. The ends lost 4 bases at V and 5 bases at J; junction bases unmatched: 8. The CDR3 loop spans 17 amino acids. From germline, CDR1 is LGHDT and CDR2 YNNKEL (reference sequence).

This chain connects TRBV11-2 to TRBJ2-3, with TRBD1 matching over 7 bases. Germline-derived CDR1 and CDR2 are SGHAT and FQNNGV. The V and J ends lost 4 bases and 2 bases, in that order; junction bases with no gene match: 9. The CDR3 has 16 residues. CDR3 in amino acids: CASSYGQAYLTDTQYF. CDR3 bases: TGTGCCAGCAGCTACGGACAGGCCTACCTCACAGATACGCAGTATTTT.